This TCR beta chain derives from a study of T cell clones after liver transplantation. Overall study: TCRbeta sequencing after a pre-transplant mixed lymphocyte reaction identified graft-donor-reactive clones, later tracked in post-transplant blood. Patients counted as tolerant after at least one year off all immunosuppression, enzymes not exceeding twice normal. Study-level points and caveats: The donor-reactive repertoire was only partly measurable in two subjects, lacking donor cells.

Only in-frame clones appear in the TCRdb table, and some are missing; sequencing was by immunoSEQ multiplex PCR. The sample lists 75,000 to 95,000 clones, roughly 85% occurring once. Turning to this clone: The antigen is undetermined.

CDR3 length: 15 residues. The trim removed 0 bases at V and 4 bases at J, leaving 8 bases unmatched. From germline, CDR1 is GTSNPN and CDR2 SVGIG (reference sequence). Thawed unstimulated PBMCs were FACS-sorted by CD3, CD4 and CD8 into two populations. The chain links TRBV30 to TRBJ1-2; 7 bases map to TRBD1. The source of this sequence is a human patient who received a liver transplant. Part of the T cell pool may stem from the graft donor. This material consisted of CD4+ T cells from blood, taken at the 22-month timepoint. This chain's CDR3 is CAWSVQGTALYGYTF. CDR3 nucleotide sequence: TGTGCCTGGAGTGTACAGGGGACCGCTCTCTATGGCTACACCTTC.